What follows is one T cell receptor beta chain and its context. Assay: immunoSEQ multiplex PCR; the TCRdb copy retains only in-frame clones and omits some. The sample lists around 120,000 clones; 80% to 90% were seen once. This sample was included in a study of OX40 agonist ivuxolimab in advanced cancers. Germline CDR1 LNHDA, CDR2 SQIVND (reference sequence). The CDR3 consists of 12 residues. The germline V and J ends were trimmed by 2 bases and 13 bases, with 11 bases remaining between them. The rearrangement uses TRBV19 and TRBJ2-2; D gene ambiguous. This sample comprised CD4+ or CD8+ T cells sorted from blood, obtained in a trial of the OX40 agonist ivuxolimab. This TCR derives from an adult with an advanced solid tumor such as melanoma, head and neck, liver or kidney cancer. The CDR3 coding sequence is TGTGCCAGTAGTATATCCCCCGGCGGGCTGTTTTTT. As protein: CASSISPGGLFF. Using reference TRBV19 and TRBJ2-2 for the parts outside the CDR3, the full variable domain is DGGITQSPKYLFRKEGQNVTLSCEQNLNHDAMYWYRQDPGQGLRLIYYSQIVNDFQKGDIAEGYSVSREKKESFPLTVTSAQKNPTAFYLCASSISPGGLFFGEGSRLTVL.